This entry is about one T cell receptor beta chain. The antigen is not known. The data stem from a study of cytomegalovirus exposure and HLA in healthy donors. V lost 2 bases and J lost 7, with 13 bases in between. The CDR3 length is 14 residues. Per germline, CDR1 SGHDT and CDR2 YYEEEE. General study findings and limits: TCR beta sequences numbering more than 15,000 were associated with HLA alleles at 0.05 false discovery rate in a later analysis. Apart from CMV serostatus, no immune exposure information was available. The authors excluded some V segments, including TRBV6-2 and TRBV6-3, as indistinguishable.

PCR employed 60 Vbeta and 13 Jbeta primers. In the source study's methods: Unique TCR beta chains totaled 65 million to 95 million in a later count, with approximately 11 million of them shared. Repertoires were generated with immunoSEQ multiplex PCR, while TCRdb's copy carries only in-frame clones and drops some. V, J and clone size were drawn from that table, and D and trimming were deduced from the DNA. The repertoire consists of 110,000 to 150,000 clones, with about 74% occurring once and the leading ten covering about 1.8%. The clonotype comes from a woman between 40 and 55 years old in good health and CMV-seronegative. Input material: PBMCs. The rearrangement joins TRBV5-6 to TRBJ1-5; TRBD1 is a possible D gene (6 bases). The CDR3 DNA sequence: TGTGCCAGCAGCTTAGGCAGGGGCGGGCAGCCCCAGCATTTT. It is translated as CASSLGRGGQPQHF.